The 18 T cell receptor beta chains below were found in one sample sequenced in a study of blood T cell repertoires in COVID-19. Assay: immunoSEQ multiplex PCR; the TCRdb copy retains only in-frame clones and omits some. The sample has about 360,000 clones, 80% to 90% seen once. Sequenced sample: peripheral blood. The receptors originated from a woman aged 55 to 70 with COVID-19, enrolled during active disease.

The V gene is TRBV7-3, the J gene TRBJ2-1, with a possible D match to TRBD2 (6 bases). V lost 5 bases to trimming and J lost 7 bases, with 21 bases between them. Per the germline V gene, CDR1 is SGHTA and CDR2 is FQGTGA. There are 16 residues in the CDR3. The CDR3 is CASSQEETRSLNEQFF. CDR3 nucleotide sequence: TGTGCCAGCAGCCAAGAGGAGACTAGAAGCCTGAATGAGCAGTTCTTC.

The gene calls are TRBV5-5 and TRBJ2-7, with 12 bases aligning to TRBD2. Germline V CDR1 and CDR2: SGHKS, YYEKEE (reference sequence). CDR3 length: 15 residues. V trimming: 5 bases; J trimming: 9 bases; junction bases outside the gene matches: 12. The CDR3: CASRRTSGTLLGQYF. The DNA of the CDR3 is TGTGCCAGCAGGCGGACTAGCGGGACACTACTTGGGCAGTACTTC. Filled out from reference TRBV5-5 and TRBJ2-7, the complete variable domain reads DAGVTQSPTHLIKTRGQQVTLRCSPISGHKSVSWYQQVLGQGPQFIFQYYEKEERGRGNFPDRFSARQFPNYSSELNVNALLLGDSALYLCASRRTSGTLLGQYFGPGTRLTVT.

This chain uses TRBV3-1 (or the pseudogene TRBV3-2) with TRBJ2-5; D gene unclear. CDR1 is LGHDT and CDR2 is YNNKEL in the germline V gene (reference sequence). The CDR3 length is 13 residues. V lost 1 base to trimming and J lost 5 bases, with 8 bases between them. The CDR3 nucleotides read TGTGCCAGCAGCCAAGGGTTCCGGGAGACCCAGTACTTC. It codes for CASSQGFRETQYF.

The chain uses TRBV24-1 and TRBJ2-3; a weak D match, TRBD2 (6 bases). V was trimmed by 5 bases and J by 9 bases, leaving 14 bases between them. This CDR3 is 13 amino acids long. CDR1 is KGHDR, CDR2 SFDVKD, per germline. CDR3: CATSVLRDSTQYF. For the CDR3, the DNA is TGTGCCACCAGTGTTCTCCGGGACTCGACGCAGTATTTT.

V gene TRBV5-1 combines with J gene TRBJ2-5, with D possibly being TRBD1 (6 bases). V lost 0 bases and J 2 bases, leaving 11 bases between the germline ends. The CDR3 runs 15 residues. Germline V gives CDR1 SGHRS, CDR2 YFSETQ. The CDR3 region is CASSLGGHSQETQYF. CDR3 nucleotides: TGCGCCAGCAGCTTGGGGGGGCACTCTCAAGAGACCCAGTACTTC.

V is TRBV7-6 and J is TRBJ1-4, with 7 bases matching TRBD1. The CDR3 runs 14 residues. Trimming cost V 3 bases and J 7 bases; bases outside gene matches: 5. Germline lookup yields CDR1 SGHVS and CDR2 FNYEAQ. CDR3 DNA: TGTGCCAGCAGCTTTGGAGGGGGCCCTGAAAAACTGTTTTTT. Translation: CASSFGGGPEKLFF. The entire variable domain, with the rest obtained from reference TRBV7-6 and TRBJ1-4, is as follows: GAGVSQSPRYKVTKRGQDVALRCDPISGHVSLYWYRQALGQGPEFLTYFNYEAQQDKSGLPNDRFSAERPEGSISTLTIQRTEQRDSAMYRCASSFGGGPEKLFFGSGTQLSVL.

The genes are TRBV10-3 and TRBJ1-5; weak D call: TRBD1 (5 bases). V lost 6 bases and J lost 6, with 12 bases in between. The V gene's germline CDR1 is ENHRY and CDR2 SYGVKD. The CDR3 has 13 amino acids. The CDR3 sequence: CAISGGGSQPQHF. CDR3 in DNA: TGTGCCATCAGCGGGGGAGGGAGTCAGCCCCAGCATTTT.

The chain uses TRBV6-5 and TRBJ2-2, with 7 bases identical to TRBD2. V dropped 0 bases and J dropped 7; count of bases not matched to a gene: 2. Germline V gene data show CDR1 as MNHEY and CDR2 as SVGAGI. This CDR3 region has 14 residues. The CDR3 bases are TGTGCCAGCAGTTACTCCGCGGGGGTCGGGGAGCTGTTTTTT. It yields the protein CASSYSAGVGELFF.

This clone was observed a single time. Additional DNA sequences in this sample encode the identical CDR3. The chain links TRBV7-3 to TRBJ2-1, with 11 bases fitting TRBD2. The CDR3 contains 15 residues. Trimming took 3 bases from V and 4 from J; bases not matched to a gene: 2. Germline assignment: CDR1 SGHTA and CDR2 FQGTGA. CDR3 residues: CASSLGLAAYNEQFF. The CDR3 nucleotides are TGTGCCAGCAGCTTGGGACTAGCGGCTTACAATGAGCAGTTCTTC. Based on the CDR3 plus reference TRBV7-3 and TRBJ2-1, the full variable domain is GAGVSQTPSNKVTEKGKYVELRCDPISGHTALYWYRQSLGQGPEFLIYFQGTGAADDSGLPNDRFFAVRPEGSVSTLKIQRTERGDSAVYLCASSLGLAAYNEQFFGPGTRLTVL.

Comments on this clone: This sample includes further DNA sequences coding for the same CDR3. The chain links TRBV9 to TRBJ1-2; the D gene is possibly TRBD1 (5 bases). Trimming shortened V by 2 bases and J by 1 base, and 6 bases separated the two germline ends. From germline, CDR1 is SGDLS and CDR2 YYNGEE. This CDR3 is 13 amino acids long. The CDR3 nucleotides are TGTGCCAGCAGCGTCGACAGTAACTATGGCTACACCTTC. This translates into CASSVDSNYGYTF. Looking up the rest from reference TRBV9 and TRBJ1-2 gives the full variable domain: DSGVTQTPKHLITATGQRVTLRCSPRSGDLSVYWYQQSLDQGLQFLIQYYNGEERAKGNILERFSAQQFPDLHSELNLSSLELGDSALYFCASSVDSNYGYTFGSGTRLTVV.

The chain combines TRBV7-3 with TRBJ1-5, with D uncertain. Trimming shortened V by 0 bases and J by 8 bases, and 8 bases separated the two germline ends. From germline, CDR1 is SGHTA and CDR2 FQGTGA. The CDR3 is made up of 13 amino acids. In DNA form, the CDR3 reads TGTGCCAGCAGCTTAACGGGGAGCGAGCCCCAGCATTTT. Amino acids: CASSLTGSEPQHF. Full variable domain (missing parts from reference TRBV7-3 and TRBJ1-5): GAGVSQTPSNKVTEKGKYVELRCDPISGHTALYWYRQSLGQGPEFLIYFQGTGAADDSGLPNDRFFAVRPEGSVSTLKIQRTERGDSAVYLCASSLTGSEPQHFGDGTRLSIL.

The genes are TRBV19 and TRBJ1-2; tentatively, D is TRBD1 (6 bases). Trimming took 8 bases from V and 0 from J, leaving 16 bases between them. Germline CDR1 LNHDA, CDR2 SQIVND (reference sequence). There are 15 residues in the CDR3. The DNA of the CDR3 is TGTGCCAGTCAGCAACAGGGTACTTCTAACTATGGCTACACCTTC. The encoded protein is CASQQQGTSNYGYTF.

The CDR3 nucleotides are TGCGCCAGCAGCGTTGCGTTAGAAATACTTACGCAGTATTTT. It codes for CASSVALEILTQYF. V usage is TRBV5-1 and J usage is TRBJ2-3; D is unclear. Trimming removed 4 bases at V and 8 bases at J, with 17 bases between. Germline values: CDR1 SGHRS, CDR2 YFSETQ. The length of the CDR3 is 14 residues.

The chain joins TRBV2 to TRBJ1-2, with unresolved D. V lost 8 bases and J 5 bases, leaving 3 bases between the germline ends. Germline lookup yields CDR1 SNHLY and CDR2 FYNNEI. The CDR3 has 9 residues. This chain's CDR3 is CASQYGYTF. Written as DNA, the CDR3 is TGTGCCAGCCAATATGGCTACACCTTC.

This clone is a singleton in its sample. This chain joins TRBV27 and TRBJ2-5; maybe TRBD1 (6 bases). Trimming shortened V by 2 bases and J by 3 bases, and 10 bases separated the two germline ends. Germline CDR1 is MNHEY and CDR2 is SMNVEV (reference sequence). CDR3 length: 14 amino acids. In DNA, the CDR3 is TGTGCCAGCAGTTTAGTTGGACAGAAAGAGACCCAGTACTTC. Translated, it gives CASSLVGQKETQYF.

This clone was observed a single time. In nucleotides, the CDR3 is TGTGCCAGCAGCTTAGATGCAGGGATGAAGCCCCAGCATTTT. It codes for CASSLDAGMKPQHF. This chain joins TRBV7-2 and TRBJ1-5, with D perhaps matching TRBD1 (5 bases). This CDR3 has 14 residues. The V end was cut by 1 base, the J end by 8 bases, with 12 bases between. Germline CDR1 is SGHTA and CDR2 is FQGNSA.

For this clone: Different DNA sequences within this sample yield the same CDR3. CDR3 in amino acids: CASSLVQGGTEAFF. Here the CDR3 DNA reads TGCGCCAGCAGCTTGGTACAGGGGGGCACTGAAGCTTTCTTT. The chain is built from TRBV5-1 and TRBJ1-1; the match to TRBD1 covers 8 bases. Germline lookup yields CDR1 SGHRS and CDR2 YFSETQ. The V segment lost 0 bases and the J segment 4 bases; nucleotides outside the gene matches: 2. This CDR3 region has 14 residues.

The chain is built from TRBV5-1 and TRBJ2-7; 8 nucleotides line up with TRBD2. This CDR3 comprises 15 residues. Germline lookup yields CDR1 SGHRS and CDR2 YFSETQ. V lost 4 bases and J lost 0; bases outside the gene matches: 6. DNA for the CDR3: TGCGCCAGCAGCCTATCTAGCGGGTACTCCTACGAGCAGTACTTC. Protein sequence: CASSLSSGYSYEQYF.